Sequencing of this TCR beta chain was carried out in a study of siplizumab effects on memory and regulatory T cells. Findings and caveats of the study: Naive T cells apparently outstripped memory cells in diversity and seemed major alloresponse contributors. Alloreactive sequences traceable to unstimulated CD4+ memory cells declined significantly under siplizumab.

This table comes from immunoSEQ multiplex PCR, and its TCRdb copy is limited to in-frame clones, with some not included. The data show 97,000 or so clones, with about 90% seen just once and roughly 1% held by the top ten. Worth noting for this clone: Its antigen remains unknown.

This CDR3 is 17 amino acids long. V was pared by 5 bases and J by 4 bases, with 20 bases between. Germline values: CDR1 SGHAT, CDR2 FQDESV (reference sequence). The sequencing sample was made of CD4+ T cells sorted from blood. The chain employs TRBV11-1 and TRBJ2-2; D is ambiguous. This receptor was obtained from a human donor in good health. CDR3: CASSLRPIPVGTGELFF. CDR3 coding DNA: TGTGCCAGCAGCCTGAGACCAATCCCCGTGGGCACCGGGGAGCTGTTTTTT. Based on the CDR3 plus reference TRBV11-1 and TRBJ2-2, the full variable domain is EAEVAQSPRYKITEKSQAVAFWCDPISGHATLYWYRQILGQGPELLVQFQDESVVDDSQLPKDRFSAERLKGVDSTLKIQPAELGDSAMYLCASSLRPIPVGTGELFFGEGSRLTVL.